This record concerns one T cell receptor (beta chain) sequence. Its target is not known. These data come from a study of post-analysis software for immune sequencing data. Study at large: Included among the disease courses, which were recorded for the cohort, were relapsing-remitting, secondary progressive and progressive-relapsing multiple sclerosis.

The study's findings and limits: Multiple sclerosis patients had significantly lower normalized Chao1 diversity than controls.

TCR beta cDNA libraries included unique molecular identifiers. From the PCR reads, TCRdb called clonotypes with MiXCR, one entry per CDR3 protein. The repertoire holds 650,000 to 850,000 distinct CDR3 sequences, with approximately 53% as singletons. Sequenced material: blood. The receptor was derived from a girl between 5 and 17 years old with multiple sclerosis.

The CDR3 reads CASRAIAEEQYF. CDR3 bases: TGTGCCAGCAGGGCAATTGCAGAAGAGCAGTACTTC. The V and J genes are TRBV7-9 and TRBJ2-7, with unresolved D. Germline CDR1 SEHNR, CDR2 FQNEAQ (reference sequence). The CDR3 length is 12 residues. V was trimmed by 6 bases and J by 7 bases, leaving 13 bases between them.